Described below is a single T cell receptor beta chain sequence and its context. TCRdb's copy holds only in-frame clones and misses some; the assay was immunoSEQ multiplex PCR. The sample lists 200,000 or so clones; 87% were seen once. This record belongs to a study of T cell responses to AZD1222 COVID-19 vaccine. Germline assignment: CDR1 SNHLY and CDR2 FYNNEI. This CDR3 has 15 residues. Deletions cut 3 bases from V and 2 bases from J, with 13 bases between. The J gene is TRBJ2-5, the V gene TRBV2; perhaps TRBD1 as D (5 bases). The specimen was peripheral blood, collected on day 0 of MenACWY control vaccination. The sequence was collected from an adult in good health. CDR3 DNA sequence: TGTGCCAGCAGTGATCCGACGGACAAACAAGAGACCCAGTACTTC. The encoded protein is CASSDPTDKQETQYF. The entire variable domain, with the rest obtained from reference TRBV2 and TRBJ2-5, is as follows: EPEVTQTPSHQVTQMGQEVILRCVPISNHLYFYWYRQILGQKVEFLVSFYNNEISEKSEIFDDQFSVERPDGSNFTLKIRSTKLEDSAMYFCASSDPTDKQETQYFGPGTRLLVL.